Each of the 24 T cell receptor beta chains below was sequenced from the same sample in a study of chemoradiotherapy in HPV16-positive cancers (dated 2022 in TCRdb). The library was obtained by the immunoSEQ multiplex PCR assay. The source is immuneACCESS, and TCRdb retained only in-frame sequences with V and J called. Part of the clones is not carried over; for the studies checked, unresolved V genes explain less than half of this, and the remainder is unexplained. In this sample the table shows about 68,000 clones, around nine tenths of which occur a single time. Just over 4% of the sample is taken by the ten largest. Specimen: blood, collected from a patient who underwent chemoradiotherapy. The origin of the receptors is a human donor with HPV-associated anogenital cancer.

V and J are TRBV6-5 and TRBJ2-4, with D possibly being TRBD1 or TRBD2 (6 bases each). The germline V gene encodes CDR1 MNHEY and CDR2 SVGAGI. Trimming took off 10 bases at V and 3 bases at J, with 16 bases between the two ends. The CDR3 is 14 amino acids. The CDR3 nucleotides are TGTGCCATCCCTGGGGGGCAGGGCAAAAACATTCAGTACTTC. This encodes CAIPGGQGKNIQYF.

This chain uses TRBV7-9 with TRBJ2-4; 11 bases are a match to TRBD1. Trimming removed 3 bases from V and 8 bases from J; junction bases left unmatched: 6. The germline V gene has CDR1 SEHNR and CDR2 FQNEAQ (reference sequence). The CDR3 consists of 15 residues. CDR3 DNA: TGTGCCAGCAGCTTCTACGGGACAGGGGGACACATTCAGTACTTC. Protein: CASSFYGTGGHIQYF.

The chain carries TRBV2 and TRBJ2-1; 10 nucleotides match TRBD2. CDR3 size: 15 residues. Germline values: CDR1 SNHLY, CDR2 FYNNEI. V lost 9 bases, J lost 6 bases, and 11 bases stayed unmatched. The CDR3 nucleotides read TGTGCCAGTCACACCCGGACTAGCGGTTCCAATGAGCAGTTCTTC. Its protein product is CASHTRTSGSNEQFF.

The V call is TRBV27, the J call TRBJ2-7, with 10 bases identical to TRBD2. The CDR3 length is 16 residues. Unmatched junction bases numbered 13, after V lost 6 bases and J lost 5 bases. Germline CDR1 MNHEY, CDR2 SMNVEV (reference sequence). CDR3 coding DNA: TGTGCCAGCAGCCTCTGGACTAGCGGACTCCTTCACGAGCAGTACTTC. Protein: CASSLWTSGLLHEQYF.

The genes are TRBV5-4 and TRBJ1-2; D is undetermined. V was cut by 3 bases and J by 7 bases, with 7 bases left in between. Germline CDR1 reads SGHNT; CDR2 reads YYREEE (reference sequence). The CDR3 sequence is 11 residues long. The CDR3 spells CASSYGAGYTF. The CDR3 bases are TGTGCCAGCAGCTATGGTGCTGGCTACACCTTC.

The chain uses TRBV28 and TRBJ1-1, with D perhaps matching TRBD1 (5 bases). The V end was cut by 4 bases, the J end by 0 bases, with 9 bases between. Germline V CDR1 and CDR2: MDHEN, SYDVKM. The CDR3 runs to 14 residues. CDR3 DNA sequence: TGTGCCAGCAGTTCGGGGGGTGTGAACACTGAAGCTTTCTTT. It codes for CASSSGGVNTEAFF.

This chain uses TRBV7-9 with TRBJ2-7, with a weak D call TRBD1 (6 bases). Germline V gene sequence: CDR1 SEHNR, CDR2 FQNEAQ (reference sequence). V was shortened by 5 bases and J by 1 base, with 9 bases between the two germline ends. CDR3 size: 13 residues. Written as DNA, the CDR3 is TGTGCCAGCAGCCGGACAGAATCCTACGAGCAGTACTTC. Translating gives CASSRTESYEQYF.

This clone occurred once. V and J are TRBV18 and TRBJ2-7; 8 bases align to TRBD1. From germline, CDR1 is KGHSH and CDR2 LQKENI. J gave up 3 bases and V 3 bases, and 4 bases lay outside the gene matches. This CDR3 contains 14 residues. For the CDR3, the DNA is TGTGCCAGCTCACCGGACAGGGTGGTCTACGAGCAGTACTTC. Translating it yields CASSPDRVVYEQYF.

The V gene is TRBV5-1, the J gene TRBJ1-2, with a tentative D call TRBD1 (6 bases). This CDR3 comprises 13 residues. Germline V CDR1 and CDR2: SGHRS, YFSETQ. Trimming left V 5 bases short and J 4 bases short, with 12 bases between. The CDR3 DNA reads TGCGCCAGCAGAGGACAGCTCCTCTATGGCTACACCTTC. Translating it yields CASRGQLLYGYTF.

The V and J genes are TRBV7-9 and TRBJ1-6; no clear D gene. The CDR3 covers 12 residues. CDR1 and CDR2 (germline): SEHNR, FQNEAQ (reference sequence). Trimming shortened V by 1 base and J by 9 bases, and 4 bases separated the two germline ends. The CDR3 DNA is TGTGCCAGCAGCTTAGGGAGTTCACCCCTCCACTTT. It translates to CASSLGSSPLHF.

Regarding this clone: At one end, the junction sequence differs from germline, possibly due to a read error. The chain combines TRBV2 with TRBJ2-6; D is possibly TRBD1 (6 bases). The CDR3 is 16 residues long. Per the germline V gene, CDR1 is SNHLY and CDR2 is FYNNEI. For the CDR3, the DNA is TGTGCCAGCAGGGAAGGAACAGGGCCCGGGGCCAACGTCCTGACTTTC. Translating it yields CASREGTGPGANVLTF.

The chain carries TRBV30 and TRBJ2-5; D is perhaps TRBD1 (6 bases). Gene TRBJ2-7 matches the end of the DNA better, so the J call may be wrong. The CDR3 has 13 amino acids. The V gene's germline CDR1 is GTSNPN and CDR2 SVGIG (reference sequence). The CDR3 spells CAWDRSIYYEQYF. The CDR3 DNA is TGTGCCTGGGACAGGTCTATCTACTACGAGCAGTACTTC.

The genes are TRBV6-5 and TRBJ2-1; 8 bases are a match to TRBD2. The CDR3 totals 15 residues. V lost 5 bases to trimming and J lost 4 bases; unmatched junction nucleotides: 7. Germline V gene data show CDR1 as MNHEY and CDR2 as SVGAGI. The CDR3, as DNA: TGTGCCAGCAGTCCAAATAGCGGGGAGTACAATGAGCAGTTCTTC. This gives the protein CASSPNSGEYNEQFF.

The chain employs TRBV28 and TRBJ2-5, with TRBD1 identical over 9 bases. J gave up 2 bases and V 7 bases, and 8 bases lay outside the gene matches. Germline values: CDR1 MDHEN, CDR2 SYDVKM. This CDR3 spans 15 amino acids. The CDR3 DNA reads as TGTGCCAGCACCTTCGGACAGGGGAGACAAGAGACCCAGTACTTC. As protein: CASTFGQGRQETQYF. The whole variable domain, remainder taken from reference TRBV28 and TRBJ2-5, is DVKVTQSSRYLVKRTGEKVFLECVQDMDHENMFWYRQDPGLGLRLIYFSYDVKMKEKGDIPEGYSVSREKKERFSLILESASTNQTSMYLCASTFGQGRQETQYFGPGTRLLVL.

The chain recombines TRBV13 with TRBJ1-6; D is possibly TRBD1 (6 bases). CDR3 size: 15 residues. The germline V gene encodes CDR1 PRHDT and CDR2 FYEKMQ (reference sequence). Trimming took 0 bases from V and 8 from J, leaving 11 bases between them. The CDR3 loop is CASSLGDRRYSPLHF. CDR3 bases: TGTGCCAGCAGCTTAGGGGACAGACGATATTCACCCCTCCACTTT.

V and J are TRBV10-3 and TRBJ1-1; TRBD1 is a possible D gene (6 bases). From germline, CDR1 is ENHRY and CDR2 SYGVKD. The length of the CDR3 is 15 residues. The V end lost 5 bases, the J end lost 0 bases, and 13 bases lay between the germline ends. CDR3 in amino acids: CAISFRQAMNTEAFF. CDR3 DNA sequence: TGTGCCATCAGTTTTCGACAGGCGATGAACACTGAAGCTTTCTTT.

The gene calls are TRBV6-5 and TRBJ1-1; D might be TRBD1 (5 bases). CDR1 and CDR2 (germline): MNHEY, SVGAGI. The CDR3 is 14 residues long. V was clipped by 7 bases and J by 8 bases, with 20 bases between them. The CDR3, as DNA: TGTGCCAGCACTCCATTCTGGGGCCCAGGGGAAGCTTTCTTT. Amino acids: CASTPFWGPGEAFF.

This sequence joins TRBV18 and TRBJ2-3; D possibly corresponds to TRBD2 (5 bases). The CDR3 is 15 residues long. The V gene lost 3 bases and the J gene lost 6 bases, with 16 bases spanning the gap. Germline assignment: CDR1 KGHSH and CDR2 LQKENI. CDR3 sequence (DNA): TGTGCCAGCTCACCTCCGGGTCCCGAGGGTGATACGCAGTATTTT. Translated: CASSPPGPEGDTQYF.

The V call is TRBV29-1, the J call TRBJ2-3; 10 bases match TRBD1. V lost 4 bases to trimming and J lost 2 bases; unmatched junction nucleotides: 6. The CDR3 covers 15 residues. CDR1 and CDR2 from the germline V gene are SQVTM and ANQGSEA. CDR3 sequence: CSVAGQGVSTDTQYF. CDR3 sequence (DNA): TGCAGCGTTGCAGGACAGGGGGTTTCCACAGATACGCAGTATTTT.

The chain links TRBV5-1 to TRBJ1-1, with 7 positions matching TRBD1. The CDR3 spans 14 residues. Trimming at V came to 0 bases and at J to 6 bases, leaving 5 bases not matched to a gene. In germline, CDR1 is SGHRS, CDR2 YFSETQ. The CDR3 here is CASSLGDRYPEAFF. CDR3 coding DNA: TGCGCCAGCAGCTTGGGGGACAGATATCCTGAAGCTTTCTTT. Looking up the rest from reference TRBV5-1 and TRBJ1-1 gives the full variable domain: KAGVTQTPRYLIKTRGQQVTLSCSPISGHRSVSWYQQTPGQGLQFLFEYFSETQRNKGNFPGRFSGRQFSNSRSEMNVSTLELGDSALYLCASSLGDRYPEAFFGQGTRLTVV.

The chain couples TRBV4-2 to TRBJ1-2; tentatively, D is TRBD1 (6 bases). The germline V gene has CDR1 LGHNA and CDR2 YNFKEQ. This CDR3 is 17 amino acids long. Trimming left V 1 base short and J 1 base short, with 16 bases between. The CDR3 DNA sequence: TGTGCCAGCAGCCAAGTGACCAGGGGTGGTAGTAACTATGGCTACACCTTC. It is translated as CASSQVTRGGSNYGYTF.

The V and J genes are TRBV7-2 and TRBJ2-2; TRBD1 or TRBD2 may be the D gene (7 bases each). V gave up 5 bases and J gave up 6 bases, with 13 bases separating them. CDR3 size: 14 residues. Germline-derived CDR1 and CDR2 are SGHTA and FQGNSA. The CDR3: CASSPGGAAGELFF. The CDR3 DNA reads as TGTGCCAGCAGCCCAGGGGGGGCCGCCGGGGAGCTGTTTTTT.

This rearrangement joins TRBV6-6 to TRBJ2-3; D is uncertain. In germline, CDR1 is MNHNY, CDR2 SVGAGI (reference sequence). V lost 4 bases, J lost 6 bases, and 5 bases lay in between. The CDR3 contains 11 residues. This CDR3 is CASSSEDTQYF. CDR3 sequence (DNA): TGTGCCAGCAGTTCCGAGGATACGCAGTATTTT.

This sequence joins TRBV2 and TRBJ2-2, with 9 bases identical to TRBD2. The CDR3 has 17 residues. The ends lost 6 bases at V and 5 bases at J; junction bases unmatched: 13. The germline CDR1 and CDR2 sequences are SNHLY and FYNNEI. The CDR3: CASSLLVAGGPTGELFF. The CDR3 DNA reads as TGTGCCAGCAGCCTCCTAGTTGCGGGGGGGCCTACCGGGGAGCTGTTTTTT. Using reference TRBV2 and TRBJ2-2 for the parts outside the CDR3, the full variable domain is EPEVTQTPSHQVTQMGQEVILRCVPISNHLYFYWYRQILGQKVEFLVSFYNNEISEKSEIFDDQFSVERPDGSNFTLKIRSTKLEDSAMYFCASSLLVAGGPTGELFFGEGSRLTVL.